The entry below gives a single TCR beta chain sequence along with its context. What it binds is not known. This CDR3 has 15 residues. Germline values: CDR1 SGHNT, CDR2 YYREEE (reference sequence). V was shortened by 0 bases and J by 5 bases, with 14 bases between the two germline ends. These data belong to a study of shared clonotypes between healthy human individuals. The study's findings and limits: Inspection by rarefaction showed sorted-subset sequencing to be incomplete despite large depth. Generation probabilities of non-shared clonotypes were lower (relative to those shared by all four donors).

This table comes from immunoSEQ multiplex PCR, and its TCRdb copy is limited to in-frame clones, with some not included. Here the sample spans 1,400,000 or so clones, around 98.5% being singletons. The genes are TRBV5-4 and TRBJ2-5; D is ambiguous. Source material: naive CD4+ T cells sorted from blood. Stated subset: CD45RA+ positively selected. The receptor's source is a young man in good health. CDR3 amino acids: CASSLDALSSETQYF. The CDR3, as DNA: TGTGCCAGCAGCTTGGATGCGCTCAGCTCGGAGACCCAGTACTTC.